Sequencing of this T cell receptor beta chain was carried out in a study of beta chain features in type 1 diabetes. Study-wide results and limits: Relative to healthy donors, patients appeared to have naive, central memory and Treg TCRB repertoires that were more similar. Cells expressing TCR highly could be over-represented by cDNA sequencing. For type 1 diabetes patients, VDJ junctions showed fewer insertions and more deletions.

The entirety of the isolated RNA underwent reverse transcription, so expressed TCRB transcripts were sequenced. Repertoires were generated with immunoSEQ multiplex PCR, while TCRdb's copy carries only in-frame clones and drops some. The sample includes 110,000 to 150,000 clones, over 8% of them seen just once. With regard to this clone: Its antigen is not known.

The V and J ends lost 7 bases and 0 bases respectively, with 16 bases between them. The CDR3 length is 16 residues. Germline V lookup: CDR1 LNHDA, CDR2 SQIVND (reference sequence). Sequencing input: central memory CD4+ T cells from blood. The TCR comes from a woman aged 40 to 55 in good health. J is TRBJ1-3 and V is TRBV19, with D hard to call. The CDR3 DNA sequence: TGTGCCAGTACCGAGGTAGCCGCGAGCTCTGGAAACACCATATATTTT. Translated: CASTEVAASSGNTIYF.